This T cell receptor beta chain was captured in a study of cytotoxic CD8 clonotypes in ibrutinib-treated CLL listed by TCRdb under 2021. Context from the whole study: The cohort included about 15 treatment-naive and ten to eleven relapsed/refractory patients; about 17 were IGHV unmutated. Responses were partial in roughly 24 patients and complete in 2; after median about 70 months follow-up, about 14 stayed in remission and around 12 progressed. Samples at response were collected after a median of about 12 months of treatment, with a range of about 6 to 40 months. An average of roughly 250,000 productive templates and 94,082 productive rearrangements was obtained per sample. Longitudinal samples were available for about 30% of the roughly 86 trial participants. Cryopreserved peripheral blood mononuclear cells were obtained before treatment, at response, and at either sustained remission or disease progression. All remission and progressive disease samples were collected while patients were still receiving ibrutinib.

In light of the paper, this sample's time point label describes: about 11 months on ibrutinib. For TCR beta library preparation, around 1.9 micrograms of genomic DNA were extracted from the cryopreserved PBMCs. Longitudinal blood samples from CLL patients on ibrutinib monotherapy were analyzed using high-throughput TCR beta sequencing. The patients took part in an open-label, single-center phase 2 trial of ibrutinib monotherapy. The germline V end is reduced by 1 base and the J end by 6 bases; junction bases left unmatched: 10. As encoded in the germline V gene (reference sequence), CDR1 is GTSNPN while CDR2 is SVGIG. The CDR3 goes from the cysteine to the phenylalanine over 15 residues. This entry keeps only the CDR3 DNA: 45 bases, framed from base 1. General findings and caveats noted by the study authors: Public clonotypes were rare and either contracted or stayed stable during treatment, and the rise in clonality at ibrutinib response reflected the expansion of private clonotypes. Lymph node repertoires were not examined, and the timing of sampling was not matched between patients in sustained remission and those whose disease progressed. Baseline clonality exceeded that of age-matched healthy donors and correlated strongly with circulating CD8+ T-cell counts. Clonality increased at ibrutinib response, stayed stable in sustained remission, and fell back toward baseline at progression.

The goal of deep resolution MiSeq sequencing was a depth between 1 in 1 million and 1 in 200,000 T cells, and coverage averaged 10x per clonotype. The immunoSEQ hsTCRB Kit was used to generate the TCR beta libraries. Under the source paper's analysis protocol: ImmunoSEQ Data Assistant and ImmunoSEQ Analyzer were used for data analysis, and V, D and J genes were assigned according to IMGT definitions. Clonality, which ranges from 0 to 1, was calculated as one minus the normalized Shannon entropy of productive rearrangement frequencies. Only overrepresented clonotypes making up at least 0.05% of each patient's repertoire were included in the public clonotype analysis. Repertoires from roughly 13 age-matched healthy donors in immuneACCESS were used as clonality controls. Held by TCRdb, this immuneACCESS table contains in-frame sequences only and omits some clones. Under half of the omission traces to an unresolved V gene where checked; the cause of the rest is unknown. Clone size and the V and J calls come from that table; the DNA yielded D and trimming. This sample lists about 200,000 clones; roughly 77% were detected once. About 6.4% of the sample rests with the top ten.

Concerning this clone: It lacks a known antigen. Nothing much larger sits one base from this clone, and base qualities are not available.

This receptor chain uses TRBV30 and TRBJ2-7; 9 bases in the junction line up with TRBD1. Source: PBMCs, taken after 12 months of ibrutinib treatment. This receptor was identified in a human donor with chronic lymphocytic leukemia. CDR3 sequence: CAWSASPGQGTEQYF. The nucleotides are TGTGCCTGGAGTGCCTCTCCGGGACAGGGAACCGAGCAGTACTTC.